The source of this T cell receptor (beta chain) is a study of blood T cell repertoires in COVID-19. Study overall: Samples of COVID-19 (acute and convalescent) were obtained from the United States, Italy and Spain. T cells, B-cell-depleted T cells, or PBMCs supplied cDNA or gDNA.

V was pared by 4 bases and J by 10 bases, with 8 bases of the junction left unmatched. This CDR3 has 13 residues. CDR1 is SGHAT, CDR2 FQNNGV, per germline. TCRdb's table, derived via immunoSEQ multiplex PCR, lists solely in-frame clones and lacks some. Seen here are around 360,000 clones, about 90% observed once, and the top ten hold about 10%. The source material was peripheral blood. The chain links TRBV11-2 to TRBJ1-2; 8 bases are a match to TRBD1. This clonotype was sampled from a woman aged 25 to 45 with COVID-19, enrolled during active disease. The CDR3 reads CASSSPRGRPYTF. The CDR3 region has the DNA TGTGCCAGCAGCTCCCCCAGGGGGCGTCCCTACACCTTC.